The 17 T cell receptor beta chains below come from one sample, sequenced in a study of regulatory and conventional T cells in RAG deficiency. This table comes from immunoSEQ multiplex PCR, and its TCRdb copy is limited to in-frame clones, with some not included. The table has around 30,000 clones, about 96% seen once. Blood CD4+ CD25-low CD127-high conventional T cells supplied the genomic DNA template. The same sample was also used in a study of regulatory T cells. This second report adds: The PCR used 52 TRBV and 13 TRBJ primers.

Sequenced material: CD25- CD4+ T cells sorted from blood. These receptors were collected from a human donor in good health.

The rearrangement joins TRBV5-6 to TRBJ1-2; D not certain. The CDR3 sequence is 13 residues long. Germline assignment: CDR1 SGHDT and CDR2 YYEEEE. V dropped 0 bases and J dropped 4 bases, with 7 bases sitting between them. The CDR3 DNA is TGTGCCAGCAGCTTGGGCCAGATCTATGGCTACACCTTC. This codes for CASSLGQIYGYTF.

The chain is built from TRBV9 and TRBJ1-2; D may be TRBD1 (6 bases). In germline, CDR1 is SGDLS, CDR2 YYNGEE. CDR3 length: 15 residues. The V gene lost 4 bases and the J gene lost 4 bases, with 17 bases spanning the gap. The CDR3 coding sequence is TGTGCCAGCAGCCCCACAGGGTTTGGCTTCTATGGCTACACCTTC. Translated, it gives CASSPTGFGFYGYTF.

This clone was seen only once. The chain employs TRBV7-9 and TRBJ1-6; D might be TRBD1 (6 bases). CDR3 length equals 14 residues. V lost 7 bases and J lost 7, with 14 bases in between. The germline gives CDR1 SEHNR, CDR2 FQNEAQ (reference sequence). The CDR3 region is CASKGGRGNSPLHF. For the CDR3, the DNA is TGTGCCAGCAAGGGCGGCAGGGGAAATTCACCCCTCCACTTT.

The chain carries TRBV7-6 and TRBJ1-4; D call uncertain. The V end lost 1 base, the J end lost 5 bases, and 8 bases lay between the germline ends. The CDR3 is 14 residues long. Germline-derived CDR1 and CDR2 are SGHVS and FNYEAQ. As DNA, the CDR3 is TGTGCCAGCAGCTTAGGTAGCATCAATGAAAAACTGTTTTTT. Protein: CASSLGSINEKLFF.

This chain connects TRBV7-2 to TRBJ1-1; D call uncertain. The CDR3 has 14 amino acids. Germline CDR1 reads SGHTA; CDR2 reads FQGNSA. Trimming shortened V by 2 bases and J by 4 bases, and 11 bases separated the two germline ends. CDR3 nucleotide sequence: TGTGCCAGCAGCTTACGCAGGTATGGCACTGAAGCTTTCTTT. Encoded protein: CASSLRRYGTEAFF.

With regard to this clone: The same CDR3 is also encoded by other DNA sequences in this sample. V and J are TRBV6-6 and TRBJ2-7, with D perhaps TRBD2 (5 bases). The CDR3 consists of 13 residues. The V gene lost 5 bases and the J gene lost 0 bases, with 8 bases spanning the gap. The germline CDR1 and CDR2 sequences are MNHNY and SVGAGI (reference sequence). DNA of the CDR3: TGTGCCAGCAGTCTTCGGGACTCCTACGAGCAGTACTTC. Amino acids: CASSLRDSYEQYF.

The chain has TRBV5-1 and TRBJ2-3; tentative D call: TRBD1 (5 bases). V lost 3 bases and J lost 0, with 8 bases in between. In germline, CDR1 is SGHRS, CDR2 YFSETQ. The CDR3 is 14 amino acids. In nucleotides, the CDR3 is TGCGCCAGCAGCTCACAGGTTAGCACAGATACGCAGTATTTT. Encoded protein: CASSSQVSTDTQYF.

In this sample, this clone turned up once. The V call is TRBV19, the J call TRBJ2-7; possibly TRBD1 for D (6 bases). This CDR3 spans 12 amino acids. The germline CDR1 and CDR2 sequences are LNHDA and SQIVND (reference sequence). Trimming took 9 bases from V and 1 from J, leaving 10 bases between them. The CDR3 nucleotides read TGTGCCAGCGCCACAGGGTCCTACGAGCAGTACTTC. This codes for CASATGSYEQYF.

This chain joins TRBV9 and TRBJ1-1; 8 nucleotides agree with TRBD1. Germline loops: CDR1 SGDLS, CDR2 YYNGEE. After removal of 4 bases from V and 4 bases from J, the junction contained 9 bases not matched to a gene. The CDR3 has 15 residues. The CDR3 sequence is CASSPDRVRGTEAFF. The DNA of the CDR3 is TGTGCCAGCAGCCCGGACAGGGTTAGAGGCACTGAAGCTTTCTTT.

This chain connects TRBV5-1 to TRBJ2-7, with TRBD2 as a possible D gene (7 bases). The V end was cut by 1 base, the J end by 0 bases, with 20 bases between. The CDR3 contains 18 residues. The V gene's germline CDR1 is SGHRS and CDR2 YFSETQ. The CDR3 here is CASSLLTGGGGPSYEQYF. The DNA of the CDR3 is TGCGCCAGCAGCTTGTTAACCGGGGGCGGGGGCCCCTCCTACGAGCAGTACTTC.

V and J are TRBV7-6 and TRBJ1-2; D gene ambiguous. The CDR3 totals 14 residues. From germline, CDR1 is SGHVS and CDR2 FNYEAQ. V was clipped by 4 bases and J by 5 bases, with 14 bases between them. CDR3 amino acids: CASSSLSGVYGYTF. The CDR3 nucleotides read TGTGCCAGCAGCTCCCTTTCAGGCGTGTATGGCTACACCTTC.

The chain joins TRBV5-4 to TRBJ1-3; D may be TRBD1 (6 bases). CDR1 and CDR2 from the germline V gene are SGHNT and YYREEE (reference sequence). The CDR3 has 15 residues. Trimming removed 0 bases at V and 0 bases at J, with 7 bases between. CDR3 sequence: CASSLDRVSGNTIYF. The CDR3 nucleotides are TGTGCCAGCAGCTTGGACAGGGTCTCTGGAAACACCATATATTTT.

The rearrangement uses TRBV7-2 and TRBJ1-5; D may be TRBD1 (6 bases). The CDR3 sequence is 17 residues long. V was cut by 5 bases and J by 1 base, with 18 bases left in between. Per germline, CDR1 SGHTA and CDR2 FQGNSA. The CDR3: CASSLGGGRDSNQPQHF. The CDR3 DNA reads TGTGCCAGCAGCCTCGGTGGGGGCCGGGACAGCAATCAGCCCCAGCATTTT.

The V gene is TRBV12-5, the J gene TRBJ1-1; a possible D gene is TRBD1 (5 bases). The CDR3 loop spans 17 amino acids. V shed 0 bases and J shed 1 base, with 15 bases lying between them. Germline V gene data show CDR1 as LGHNT and CDR2 as FRNRAP. CDR3 nucleotide sequence: TGTGCTAGTGGTTTGGTACTGGGGGGAGGGGAGAACACTGAAGCTTTCTTT. This gives the protein CASGLVLGGGENTEAFF.

The CDR3: CASGFQVQGGANEKLFF. The CDR3 DNA is TGTGCTAGTGGTTTTCAGGTCCAAGGAGGGGCTAATGAAAAACTGTTTTTT. This rearrangement joins TRBV12-5 to TRBJ1-4; D is possibly TRBD1 (5 bases). Looked up from germline, CDR1 is LGHNT and CDR2 is FRNRAP. The CDR3 is made up of 17 amino acids. Trimming stripped 3 bases from V and 3 bases from J, with 17 bases between.

This clone was detected once. The chain carries TRBV6-5 and TRBJ2-3; 8 nucleotides line up with TRBD2. There are 14 residues in the CDR3. Losses at the gene ends were 8 bases for V and 1 base for J; bases not matched to a gene: 5. Germline V lookup: CDR1 MNHEY, CDR2 SVGAGI. The CDR3 DNA reads as TGTGCCAGCCGGACAGCGGGGGGCACAGATACGCAGTATTTT. It translates to CASRTAGGTDTQYF.

The chain employs TRBV18 and TRBJ2-5; 9 bases fit TRBD1. Germline CDR1 KGHSH, CDR2 LQKENI. CDR3 length equals 15 residues. The ends lost 8 bases at V and 1 base at J; junction bases unmatched: 8. This CDR3 is CASTYRDRAQETQYF. The CDR3 DNA reads TGTGCCAGCACCTACCGGGACAGGGCCCAAGAGACCCAGTACTTC.